This paragraph reports one T cell receptor (beta chain). Which antigen it targets is not known. No base-level quality is on record; no much larger clone is a single base apart. The sample belongs to a study of cytomegalovirus exposure and HLA in healthy donors (dated by TCRdb to about 2017). Concerning the study at large: According to a later analysis, one platform produced both the 110 or so validation repertoires and the roughly 650 repertoires of the first cohort. The study aimed to test whether signatures of past pathogen exposure could be identified by cataloging public T cell receptors. In addition to the first cohort of hundreds of subjects, a separate validation cohort of some 120 different subjects was used. To predict cytomegalovirus infection status, the study brought together high-throughput TCR immunosequencing, statistical association of individual TCRs with disease status, and machine learning.

The library was built by means of the immunoSEQ multiplex PCR assay. On the authors' methods: A statistical classification framework was developed to diagnose cytomegalovirus status using the catalog of TCR beta chain sequences. Imported from immuneACCESS, the table was reduced by TCRdb to in-frame sequences with V and J called. These copies leave out some clones; in studies compared against another copy, an unresolved V gene accounts for under half, and the cause of the remainder is not known. The V and J calls and clone size were taken over from that table, and D and trimming were inferred from the DNA. The table for this sample lists about 240,000 clones; roughly 89% of them were counted only once. The ten biggest clones cover about 2.8% of the sample. Broader findings and caveats from the paper: A few of the identified cytomegalovirus-associated TCR beta chains were confirmed in vitro to be specific for cytomegalovirus antigens. Of the cluster scores, around 95% were above 0 in a later analysis, which found that TCRs clustered in the first cohort also tended to co-occur in the approximately 120 validation repertoires. In both the original and validation cohorts, the classifier was reported to diagnose cytomegalovirus status with high specificity and sensitivity. A later analysis had no HLA typing for the validation cohort, so co-occurrence there was scored across all 130 or so repertoires. A total of fewer than 200 TCR beta chains were listed by the study as associated with cytomegalovirus. Across donors, most TCR sequences were observed very rarely, whereas some public TCRs were present in many individuals. According to the authors, the approach could potentially be generalized to other disease states and immunological phenotypes.

The donors belonged to the validation cohort of around 130 subjects, which was separate from the roughly 700-subject first cohort. Sequencing was done on a sample of PBMCs. The TCR originated in a young man in good health and CMV-seronegative.

The CDR3 has the sequence CASSPGTLFEKLFF. The DNA is as follows: TGTGCATCCTCGCCCGGGACACTTTTTGAAAAACTGTTTTTT. The chain uses TRBV30 and TRBJ1-4, with a weak D call of TRBD1 (6 bases match). Reading from cysteine to phenylalanine, the CDR3 counts 14 amino acids. Just CDR3 DNA is preserved here, 42 bases in frame from base 1. CDR1 and CDR2, looked up from the germline V gene (reference sequence), are GTSNPN and SVGIG.